The rows below give T cell receptor beta chains drawn from one sample of a study of shared clonotypes between healthy human individuals. The repertoire was sequenced with immunoSEQ multiplex PCR; TCRdb's copy has only in-frame clones and lacks some. This table has fewer than 1.4 million clones, approximately 80% appearing once. Sequenced material: memory CD4+ T cells from PBMCs. Every receptor here comes from a man between 18 and 35 years old in good health. Some clones in this sample may be carry-over from other donors' samples. CDR3s include the opening cysteine and the closing phenylalanine or tryptophan. The D gene is left open where the match is weak. Clone size is given for some rows only: seen once, a few or many times, or a class if the clone is expanded.

v_gene	d_gene	abundance	j_gene	CDR3nt	CDR3aa
TRBV6-5	NA	NA	TRBJ2-6	TGTGCCAGCAGTTACTCGGTGCGCTCTGGGGCCAACGTCCTGACTTTC	CASSYSVRSGANVLTF
TRBV18	NA	NA	TRBJ2-7	TGTGCCAGCTCACCACCCGGGGGGCGCTTGAATGGGGGCTACGAGCAGTACTTC	CASSPPGGRLNGGYEQYF
TRBV25-1	TRBD2	NA	TRBJ2-1	TGTGCCAGCAGTGTGGCTAGCGGGAGGAACGAGCAGTTCTTC	CASSVASGRNEQFF
TRBV7-2	NA	NA	TRBJ1-1	TGTGCCAGCAGCCGGGATGGGGAGGCAGTGGGAGCTTTCTTT	CASSRDGEAVGAFF
TRBV25-1	TRBD2	NA	TRBJ2-7	TGTGCCAGCAGTAGGGGCGGGAGTCGCGCCTACGAGCAGTACTTC	CASSRGGSRAYEQYF
TRBV5-6	TRBD1	once	TRBJ2-7	TGTGCCAGCAGCCTCGGACAGGGGGCCTACGAGCAGTACTTC	CASSLGQGAYEQYF
TRBV30	NA	NA	TRBJ1-1	TGTGCCTGGAGTGTACGTTTTGGGAACACTGAAGCTTTCTTT	CAWSVRFGNTEAFF
TRBV29-1	NA	few	TRBJ1-2	TGCAGCGTTGACATTGTACAGGGCGGCTATGGCTACACCTTC	CSVDIVQGGYGYTF
TRBV5-4	TRBD2	NA	TRBJ2-1	TGTGCCAGCAGCTTGGCCACTAGCGGGAGTGGAGATGAGCAGTTCTTC	CASSLATSGSGDEQFF
TRBV5-1	TRBD1	few	TRBJ2-5	TGCGCCAGCAGCTTGACCGGGACAGGGGAAGAGACCCAGTACTTC	CASSLTGTGEETQYF
TRBV11-2	TRBD1	NA	TRBJ2-7	TGTGCCAGCAGCTTTAACAGGGGGATCAGCGAGCAGTACTTC	CASSFNRGISEQYF
TRBV5-8	NA	once	TRBJ2-7	TGTGCCAGCGCCTATTATTCCGGGACGGCCGCCTACGAGCAGTACTTC	CASAYYSGTAAYEQYF
TRBV28	TRBD1	once	TRBJ2-7	TGTGCCAGCAGTTTACCCGGACAGGGGGCCAGGGAGCAGTACTTC	CASSLPGQGAREQYF
TRBV27	NA	NA	TRBJ1-1	TGTGCCAGCAGTTTGGCCGAGAACACTGAAGCTTTCTTT	CASSLAENTEAFF
TRBV28	NA	NA	TRBJ2-7	TGTGCCAGCGGGGGTTTCTACGAGCAGTACTTC	CASGGFYEQYF
TRBV7-2	NA	NA	TRBJ2-6	TGTGCCAGCAGCTTAGTTGCGGGACGTGGGGCCAACGTCCTGACTTTC	CASSLVAGRGANVLTF
TRBV6-1	NA	NA	TRBJ1-2	TGTGCCAGCAGTGAAGGATTTTGGGGGTACGACTATGGCTACACCTTC	CASSEGFWGYDYGYTF
TRBV7-2	TRBD2	NA	TRBJ2-3	TGTGCCAGCAGCAACAGACTAGCGGGAGGGACAGATACGCAGTATTTT	CASSNRLAGGTDTQYF
TRBV5-4	NA	NA	TRBJ1-1	TGTGCCAGCAGCCCAAGACAGGCGTTGAACACTGAAGCTTTCTTT	CASSPRQALNTEAFF
TRBV6-4	TRBD1	NA	TRBJ2-7	TGTGCCAGCAGTGATAATTCTGGGGACAGGGCCTACGAGCAGTACTTC	CASSDNSGDRAYEQYF
TRBV7-9	NA	NA	TRBJ1-1	TGTGCCAGCAGCTTAGAACAGGGAGGTACTGAAGCTTTCTTT	CASSLEQGGTEAFF
TRBV7-9	NA	NA	TRBJ2-6	TGTGCCAGCAGCTTAAGGGAGGCCGGGGCCAACGTCCTGACTTTC	CASSLREAGANVLTF
TRBV7-9	TRBD2	NA	TRBJ2-1	TGTGCCAGCAGCTTAGAGCTAGCGGGAGTCAATGAGCAGTTCTTC	CASSLELAGVNEQFF
TRBV4-2	NA	many	TRBJ1-2	TGTGCCAGCAGCCAAGCTATTTCGGCGGGAAACTATGGCTACACCTTC	CASSQAISAGNYGYTF
TRBV15	NA	NA	TRBJ1-2	TGTGCCACCAGCAGTCAGGGGTCCTATGGCTACACCTTC	CATSSQGSYGYTF
TRBV28	TRBD2	NA	TRBJ2-1	TGTGCCAGCAGCATCCCTCCCAGCGGGAGTTTCTATAATGAGCAGTTCTTC	CASSIPPSGSFYNEQFF
TRBV7-2	NA	NA	TRBJ2-7	TGTGCCAGCAGCCCATCGACCGGCCACGAGCAGTACTTC	CASSPSTGHEQYF
TRBV4-1	NA	few	TRBJ2-4	TGCGCCAGCAGCGTCACCGGTGGGATATTAGCCAAAAACATTCAGTACTTC	CASSVTGGILAKNIQYF
TRBV9	TRBD2	NA	TRBJ2-1	TGTGCCAGCAGCAAGACTAGCGGGGCCTCCTACAATGAGCAGTTCTTC	CASSKTSGASYNEQFF
TRBV7-2	TRBD1	NA	TRBJ1-5	TGTGCCAGCAGCTTGGGACAGAAACAGCCCCAGCATTTT	CASSLGQKQPQHF
TRBV28	TRBD2	NA	TRBJ2-7	TGTGCCAGCAGTTTATGGGGACTAGCGGGACAAAGATACGAGCAGTACTTC	CASSLWGLAGQRYEQYF
TRBV11-2	TRBD2	NA	TRBJ2-2	TGTGCCAGCAGCTTAGGGACTAGCGGGCGTCCGACCGGGGAGCTGTTTTTT	CASSLGTSGRPTGELFF
TRBV7-2	NA	NA	TRBJ2-7	TGTGCCAGCAGCCGGGGACTGGAATACGAGCAGTACTTC	CASSRGLEYEQYF
TRBV5-1	TRBD1	NA	TRBJ1-4	TGCGCCAGCAGCTTGCTTGGGTTGACAGGGAATGAAAAACTGTTTTTT	CASSLLGLTGNEKLFF
TRBV18	NA	once	TRBJ2-7	TGTGCCAGCTCACCACGGTCCGGAACCTACGAGCAGTACTTC	CASSPRSGTYEQYF
TRBV5-6	TRBD1	NA	TRBJ1-2	TGTGCCAGCAGCCACAGGGGGAACTATGGCTACACCTTC	CASSHRGNYGYTF
TRBV7-3	NA	NA	TRBJ1-2	TGTGCCAGCAGCTTCGTTCACGCGGGGGATGGCTACACCTTC	CASSFVHAGDGYTF
TRBV7-3	NA	few	TRBJ2-2	TGTGCCAGCAGCTTAACAAAACCAAGGAACACCGGGGAGCTGTTTTTT	CASSLTKPRNTGELFF
TRBV6-1	TRBD2	NA	TRBJ2-5	TGTGCCAGCAGTGAAGGATTGACTAGCGGGATTTTAGAGACCCAGTACTTC	CASSEGLTSGILETQYF
TRBV10-1	NA	NA	TRBJ2-7	TGCGCCAGCAGTGAAAATGGACCAGGTTCTTTCCCCTACGAGCAGTACTTC	CASSENGPGSFPYEQYF
TRBV6-5	NA	NA	TRBJ2-7	TGTGCCAGCAGTTACTCTGGCGACAGAGCCTACGAGCAGTACTTC	CASSYSGDRAYEQYF
TRBV7-7	NA	NA	TRBJ2-3	TGTGCCAGCAGCTTCCTCCCAACAGATACGCAGTATTTT	CASSFLPTDTQYF
TRBV28	TRBD2	NA	TRBJ2-7	TGTGCCAGCGGCGGGGGGGGACTACCTACCTACGAGCAGTACTTC	CASGGGGLPTYEQYF
TRBV18	NA	once	TRBJ2-7	TGTGCCAGCTCACCGGGATTTTGGGAGCAGTACTTC	CASSPGFWEQYF
TRBV7-7	NA	NA	TRBJ2-4	TGTGCCAGCAGCCCGAGACAGTTAGCCAAAAACATTCAGTACTTC	CASSPRQLAKNIQYF
TRBV29-1	TRBD2	many	TRBJ2-1	TGCAGCGTTGACCGGACTAGCGGCTACAATGAGCAGTTCTTC	CSVDRTSGYNEQFF
TRBV2	TRBD1	NA	TRBJ1-2	TGTGCCAGCAGGAGTGACAGGGTGGGTGGCTACACCTTC	CASRSDRVGGYTF
TRBV19	NA	NA	TRBJ1-2	TGTGCCAGTAGTATTTCAGGGGCCTCCTATGGCTACACCTTC	CASSISGASYGYTF
TRBV2	TRBD1	NA	TRBJ2-4	TGTGCCAGCAGAGGACAGGGCGGAAGGTCCAAAAACATTCAGTACTTC	CASRGQGGRSKNIQYF
TRBV2	TRBD1	NA	TRBJ1-5	TGTGCCAGCAGTGAAAGGGACAGGAATCAGCCCCAGCATTTT	CASSERDRNQPQHF
TRBV19	TRBD2	NA	TRBJ2-5	TGTGCCAGTAGTTCTCGCGGGAGGCAAGAGACCCAGTACTTC	CASSSRGRQETQYF
TRBV29-1	TRBD2	NA	TRBJ2-7	TGCAGCGTTGCGGGACTAGCGGTCCACGAGCAGTACTTC	CSVAGLAVHEQYF
TRBV5-4	NA	NA	TRBJ2-3	TGTGCCAGCAGCTTGGAAGGGGGGCGCACAGATACGCAGTATTTT	CASSLEGGRTDTQYF
TRBV19	TRBD2	NA	TRBJ2-5	TGTGCCAGTAGCCTAGGGGCGACTAGCGGGAGCGGGGAGACCCAGTACTTC	CASSLGATSGSGETQYF
TRBV28	NA	NA	TRBJ1-2	TGTGCCAGCAGTTCTCACACAACAGGGTATGGCTACACCTTC	CASSSHTTGYGYTF